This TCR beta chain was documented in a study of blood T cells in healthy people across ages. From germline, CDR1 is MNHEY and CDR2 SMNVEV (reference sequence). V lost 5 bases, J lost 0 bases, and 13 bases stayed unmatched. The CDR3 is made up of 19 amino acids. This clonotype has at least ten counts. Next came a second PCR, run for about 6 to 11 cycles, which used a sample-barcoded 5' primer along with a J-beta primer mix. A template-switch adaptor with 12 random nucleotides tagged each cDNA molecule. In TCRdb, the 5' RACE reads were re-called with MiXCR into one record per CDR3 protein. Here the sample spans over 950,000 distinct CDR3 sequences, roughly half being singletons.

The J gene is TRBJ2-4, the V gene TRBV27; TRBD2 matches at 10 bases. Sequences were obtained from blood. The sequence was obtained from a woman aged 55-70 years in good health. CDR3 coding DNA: TGTGCCAGCAGTGGAGGCCCCGTAGCGGGAGGACTAGCCAAAAACATTCAGTACTTC. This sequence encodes CASSGGPVAGGLAKNIQYF.